The 10 T cell receptor beta chains presented below share a single source sample, sequenced in a study of response to subunit inactivated influenza vaccine (dated by TCRdb to about 2018). Receptors were amplified or captured by RT-PCR. TCRdb records Illumina HiSeq 2500 as the sequencer. TCRdb ran its own pipeline on the public reads, namely fastp trimming at Q25 and MiXCR clone calling, and kept in-frame beta chains. Rows are unified per CDR3 protein, each entry keeping the most common DNA and genes. Counted in this sample were a few hundred thousand distinct CDR3 sequences; 14% of them appeared once. Approximately 10% of the sample is in the top ten clones. The starting material was PBMCs from blood, obtained 11 to 12 days after vaccination. The source of these receptors is a man aged 45-65 years who received an inactivated influenza vaccine. Donor details come from another sample of the same person, matched by shared clones.

The table lists this clonotype with a few counts. The chain employs TRBV4-1 and TRBJ1-1; TRBD1 aligns across 7 bases. This CDR3 is 15 amino acids long. Germline assignment: CDR1 MGHRA and CDR2 YSYEKL. Trimming at V came to 4 bases and at J to 5 bases, leaving 10 bases not matched to a gene. As DNA, the CDR3 is TGCGCCAGCAGCCGGACAACAGGGGATAGAACTGAAGCTTTCTTT. Translating gives CASSRTTGDRTEAFF.

The gene calls are TRBV20-1 and TRBJ2-7; D gene uncertain. The germline gives CDR1 DFQATT, CDR2 SNEGSKA (reference sequence). The CDR3 sequence is 16 residues long. The V end was cut by 0 bases, the J end by 5 bases, with 20 bases between. CDR3 residues: CSARDLGAVLHHEQYF. CDR3 nucleotides: TGCAGTGCTAGAGATCTCGGCGCGGTTCTTCACCACGAGCAGTACTTC.

This chain uses TRBV3-1 with TRBJ2-1; TRBD2 aligns across 9 bases. The CDR3 contains 15 residues. V lost 1 base and J lost 9; bases outside the gene matches: 7. The germline V gene encodes CDR1 LGHDT and CDR2 YNNKEL (reference sequence). This CDR3 reads CASSQVAGVRGEQFF. CDR3 coding DNA: TGTGCCAGCAGCCAAGTAGCGGGGGTGAGGGGTGAGCAGTTCTTC.

This clonotype was counted between two and nine times. The V gene is TRBV18, the J gene TRBJ1-4; D gene uncertain. The CDR3 totals 13 residues. CDR1 is KGHSH and CDR2 is LQKENI in the germline V gene. V shed 5 bases and J shed 6 bases, with 10 bases lying between them. The CDR3 DNA sequence: TGTGCCAGCTCAAGGCGGAATGATGAAAAACTGTTTTTT. Protein: CASSRRNDEKLFF.

The chain employs TRBV7-2 and TRBJ2-1; no definite D call. CDR3 length: 14 amino acids. Germline V gives CDR1 SGHTA, CDR2 FQGNSA. Trimming removed 1 base from V and 14 bases from J, with 18 bases in between. In DNA form, the CDR3 reads TGTGCCAGCAGCTTAGATAGCAGCGCGGACGCCAAGTTCTTC. As protein: CASSLDSSADAKFF.

The chain combines TRBV7-2 with TRBJ1-1; D remains unclear. The CDR3 consists of 13 residues. The ends were cut back, 5 bases at V and 2 bases at J, with 9 bases in the middle. Germline V CDR1 and CDR2: SGHTA, FQGNSA. As DNA, the CDR3 is TGTGCCAGCAGCAACGACGGTAACACTGAAGCTTTCTTT. As protein: CASSNDGNTEAFF.

At least ten counts were recorded for this clonotype. The V call is TRBV6-2 or TRBV6-3, the J call TRBJ2-4, with D perhaps TRBD1 (5 bases). V gave up 7 bases and J gave up 0 bases, with 16 bases separating them. The CDR3 is 16 amino acids. In germline, CDR1 is MNHEY, CDR2 SVGEGT. The CDR3 loop is CASTKDIGLAKNIQYF. CDR3 sequence (DNA): TGTGCCAGCACCAAGGACATCGGGTTAGCCAAAAACATTCAGTACTTC.

This clonotype was seen repeatedly, ten times or more. V usage is TRBV10-3 and J usage is TRBJ1-3, with 7 bases matching TRBD1. The CDR3 is made up of 14 amino acids. V shed 7 bases, J shed 4 bases, and the junction held 7 bases outside the gene matches. Germline lookup yields CDR1 ENHRY and CDR2 SYGVKD. CDR3 amino acids: CAITDRASGNTIYF. The CDR3 nucleotides are TGTGCCATCACCGACAGGGCCTCAGGAAACACCATATATTTT.

The rearrangement uses TRBV7-2 and TRBJ2-5; TRBD1 matches 10 bases. The CDR3 length is 17 residues. CDR1 SGHTA and CDR2 FQGNSA come from the germline V gene. Unmatched junction bases numbered 9, after V lost 2 bases and J lost 3 bases. CDR3 in DNA: TGTGCCAGCAGCTTATGGGGACAGGGGTCAGTTGAAGAGACCCAGTACTTC. Encoded protein: CASSLWGQGSVEETQYF.

V usage is TRBV20-1 and J usage is TRBJ2-1; D is unclear. This CDR3 comprises 12 residues. Germline loops: CDR1 DFQATT, CDR2 SNEGSKA (reference sequence). The V end lost 2 bases, the J end lost 8 bases, and 10 bases lay between the germline ends. The CDR3 sequence is CSARSLVYEQFF. The DNA for the CDR3 is TGCAGTGCTAGAAGTCTAGTCTATGAGCAGTTCTTC.